This T cell receptor beta chain emerged from a study of blood T cells in healthy people across ages. Germline V lookup: CDR1 DFQATT, CDR2 SNEGSKA (reference sequence). CDR3 size: 14 residues. Remarks on this clonotype: Antigen specificity is unknown.

Primed by a sample-barcoded 5' primer and a J-beta primer mix, a second PCR proceeded for 7 to 11 cycles. TCRdb analysed the 5' RACE reads with MiXCR anew, one entry per CDR3 protein. The sample carries more than 1 million distinct CDR3 sequences, 35% to 55% recorded once. General study findings and limits: There was a strong correlation between TCR beta diversity and naive T cell percentage.

Isolation yielded PBMCs, at least 7 million per sample, in every case. V and J are TRBV20-1 and TRBJ2-7, with TRBD1 identical over 10 bases. The end of the DNA fits TRBJ2-5 better, so the J call may be wrong. The sequencing input was blood. The sequence derives from an older woman in good health. The CDR3 DNA sequence: TGCAGTGCCAGATGGACAGGGGGGGGAGAGACCCAGTACTTC. Its translation is CSARWTGGGETQYF.